Below are 26 T cell receptor beta chains sequenced from a single sample in a study of OX40 agonist ivuxolimab in advanced cancers. Repertoires were generated with immunoSEQ multiplex PCR, while TCRdb's copy carries only in-frame clones and drops some. The sample yields fewer than 45,000 clones, about 89% seen once. The source was CD4+ or CD8+ T cells sorted from blood, collected in a trial of the OX40 agonist ivuxolimab. All receptors derive from an adult with an advanced solid tumor such as melanoma, head and neck, liver or kidney cancer.

Here the CDR3 reads CASSPLEGGRETQYF. CDR3 coding DNA: TGTGCCAGCAGCCCCCTTGAGGGGGGCCGAGAGACCCAGTACTTC. The V gene is TRBV7-2, the J gene TRBJ2-5; D possibly matches TRBD1 or TRBD2 (6 bases each). CDR3 size: 15 residues. Germline CDR1 and CDR2: SGHTA and FQGNSA. V shed 5 bases and J shed 4 bases, with 17 bases lying between them. The full variable domain, with the rest looked up from reference TRBV7-2 and TRBJ2-5, is GAGVSQSPSNKVTEKGKDVELRCDPISGHTALYWYRQSLGQGLEFLIYFQGNSAPDKSGLPSDRFSAERTGGSVSTLTIQRTQQEDSAVYLCASSPLEGGRETQYFGPGTRLLVL.

The chain couples TRBV6-5 to TRBJ1-5, with a weak D call TRBD1 (5 bases). This CDR3 has 14 residues. CDR1 MNHEY and CDR2 SVGAGI come from the germline V gene. V was cut by 0 bases and J by 7 bases, with 10 bases left in between. The CDR3, as DNA: TGTGCCAGCAGTTACTCAGGGGTCAACCAGCCCCAGCATTTT. It encodes CASSYSGVNQPQHF.

The chain employs TRBV11-2 and TRBJ1-1; weak D call: TRBD1 (5 bases). CDR3 size: 15 residues. The germline V gene has CDR1 SGHAT and CDR2 FQNNGV. V lost 7 bases and J 1 base, leaving 16 bases between the germline ends. The CDR3 coding sequence is TGTGCCAGCAAGTGGGCAGGGAGGCGGAACACTGAAGCTTTCTTT. As protein: CASKWAGRRNTEAFF.

J is TRBJ1-1 and V is TRBV19; D ambiguous. The germline V and J ends were trimmed by 7 bases and 3 bases, with 9 bases remaining between them. This CDR3 is 12 amino acids long. The V gene's germline CDR1 is LNHDA and CDR2 SQIVND (reference sequence). CDR3 amino acids: CASKEGYTEAFF. In nucleotides, the CDR3 is TGTGCCAGTAAAGAGGGCTACACTGAAGCTTTCTTT.

This sequence joins TRBV18 and TRBJ2-4, with D perhaps being TRBD1 or TRBD2 (6 bases each). CDR1 and CDR2 from the germline V gene are KGHSH and LQKENI. V lost 0 bases, J lost 4 bases, and 25 bases lay in between. The CDR3 length is 20 residues. CDR3 amino acids: CASSPPPFSGGPYTKNIQYF. The CDR3 DNA follows: TGTGCCAGCTCACCACCCCCCTTTAGTGGGGGGCCCTATACTAAAAACATTCAGTACTTC. Filled out from reference TRBV18 and TRBJ2-4, the complete variable domain reads NAGVMQNPRHLVRRRGQEARLRCSPMKGHSHVYWYRQLPEEGLKFMVYLQKENIIDESGMPKERFSAEFPKEGPSILRIQQVVRGDSAAYFCASSPPPFSGGPYTKNIQYFGAGTRLSVL.

This chain connects TRBV5-5 to TRBJ2-7; maybe TRBD1 (6 bases). This CDR3 is built from 18 residues. V was cut by 5 bases and J by 0 bases, with 24 bases left in between. CDR1 is SGHKS, CDR2 YYEKEE, per germline (reference sequence). CDR3 coding DNA: TGTGCCAGCAGTCGAGATTGGGACACCATCTTTAGCTCCTACGAGCAGTACTTC. Amino acid sequence: CASSRDWDTIFSSYEQYF.

V is TRBV7-3 and J is TRBJ1-4; no clear D. Per the germline V gene, CDR1 is SGHTA and CDR2 is FQGTGA. Trimming removed 3 bases at V and 14 bases at J, with 16 bases between. The CDR3 has 13 residues. For the CDR3, the DNA is TGTGCCAGCAGCTTTGATTCAGGCTCTCGGCTGTTTTTT. This sequence encodes CASSFDSGSRLFF.

Concerning this clone itself: Because it lacks the conserved phenylalanine or tryptophan at the end, this CDR3 is likely a read error. The chain carries TRBV7-3 and TRBJ1-6; perhaps TRBD1 as D (5 bases). V was cut by 5 bases and J by 10 bases, with 12 bases left in between. The CDR3 runs 13 residues. The germline CDR1 and CDR2 sequences are SGHTA and FQGTGA. The CDR3 here is CASSLNRNSPLHL. The CDR3, as DNA: TGTGCCAGCAGCCTCAACAGGAACTCACCCCTCCACCTT.

The chain couples TRBV5-5 to TRBJ2-7; D is possibly TRBD1 (5 bases). The CDR3 extends over 13 amino acids. Trimming left V 4 bases short and J 5 bases short, with 13 bases between. Germline V gene sequence: CDR1 SGHKS, CDR2 YYEKEE (reference sequence). The CDR3, as DNA: TGTGCCAGCAGCCTCCGGAACAGGAACGAGCAGTACTTC. Translated: CASSLRNRNEQYF.

The J gene is TRBJ2-3, the V gene TRBV18; D call uncertain. V dropped 8 bases and J dropped 2 bases, with 11 bases sitting between them. This CDR3 spans 13 amino acids. Germline V gives CDR1 KGHSH, CDR2 LQKENI. The CDR3 is CASALGPTDTQYF. CDR3 DNA sequence: TGTGCCAGCGCATTAGGGCCCACAGATACGCAGTATTTT. The complete variable domain, with remaining parts taken from reference TRBV18 and TRBJ2-3, reads NAGVMQNPRHLVRRRGQEARLRCSPMKGHSHVYWYRQLPEEGLKFMVYLQKENIIDESGMPKERFSAEFPKEGPSILRIQQVVRGDSAAYFCASALGPTDTQYFGPGTRLTVL.

The V gene is TRBV6-5, the J gene TRBJ1-1; D is undetermined. The V gene's germline CDR1 is MNHEY and CDR2 SVGAGI. Trimming took 6 bases from V and 2 from J, leaving 16 bases between them. The CDR3 length is 15 residues. CDR3 sequence (DNA): TGTGCCAGCAGACGCCGGACCCGGAATAACACTGAAGCTTTCTTT. This encodes CASRRRTRNNTEAFF.

On this clone: The identical CDR3 is also encoded by other nucleotide sequences in the sample. The chain links TRBV5-1 to TRBJ2-7; possibly TRBD1 for D (6 bases). Trimming cost V 4 bases and J 0 bases, with 11 bases left between them. Germline V gene sequence: CDR1 SGHRS, CDR2 YFSETQ. The CDR3 has 14 amino acids. The CDR3 region is CASSPTGSSYEQYF. In DNA form, the CDR3 reads TGCGCCAGCAGCCCGACAGGCAGCTCCTACGAGCAGTACTTC. The entire variable domain, with the rest obtained from reference TRBV5-1 and TRBJ2-7, is as follows: KAGVTQTPRYLIKTRGQQVTLSCSPISGHRSVSWYQQTPGQGLQFLFEYFSETQRNKGNFPGRFSGRQFSNSRSEMNVSTLELGDSALYLCASSPTGSSYEQYFGPGTRLTVT.

With respect to this clone: Since no conserved phenylalanine or tryptophan closes the CDR3, a read error is the likely cause. The V and J genes are TRBV6-1 and TRBJ1-6; D ambiguous. The V gene lost 7 bases and the J gene lost 8 bases, with 15 bases spanning the gap. CDR3 size: 14 residues. Germline values: CDR1 MNHNS, CDR2 SASEGT. In DNA, the CDR3 is TGTGCCAGCACCCCTTCAGTAAGGCATTCACCCCTCCACCTT. It translates to CASTPSVRHSPLHL.

The chain has TRBV6-1 and TRBJ1-2; 8 bases map to TRBD1. V shed 7 bases, J shed 0 bases, and the junction held 4 bases outside the gene matches. Germline CDR1 is MNHNS and CDR2 is SASEGT. This CDR3 region has 14 residues. The CDR3, as DNA: TGTGCCAGCACCCCAGGGGGCACTAACTATGGCTACACCTTC. Its translation: CASTPGGTNYGYTF.

This clone occurred a few times. V is TRBV6-5 and J is TRBJ1-1, with a tentative D call TRBD1 (5 bases). Germline V CDR1 and CDR2: MNHEY, SVGAGI. CDR3 length: 13 amino acids. V shed 0 bases and J shed 7 bases, with 9 bases lying between them. CDR3 in amino acids: CASSYSRDGEAFF. The CDR3 DNA reads TGTGCCAGCAGTTACTCCCGGGACGGTGAAGCTTTCTTT.

V gene TRBV9 combines with J gene TRBJ2-5; tentative D call: TRBD2 (6 bases). V lost 3 bases to trimming and J lost 2 bases, with 17 bases between them. Germline assignment: CDR1 SGDLS and CDR2 YYNGEE. The CDR3 is made up of 16 amino acids. In DNA, the CDR3 is TGTGCCAGCAGCGGCCGACGGAGGGATACGCAAGAGACCCAGTACTTC. It codes for CASSGRRRDTQETQYF.

The chain combines TRBV29-1 with TRBJ1-5; a possible D gene is TRBD1 (6 bases). V was clipped by 4 bases and J by 0 bases, with 13 bases between them. Germline V lookup: CDR1 SQVTM, CDR2 ANQGSEA. The CDR3 consists of 15 residues. Written as DNA, the CDR3 is TGCAGCGTTGTTTTCAGGGGTGGTAGCAATCAGCCCCAGCATTTT. This sequence encodes CSVVFRGGSNQPQHF.

The chain carries TRBV10-3 and TRBJ2-5, with D uncertain. CDR3 length: 14 residues. Germline V gives CDR1 ENHRY, CDR2 SYGVKD. V lost 0 bases to trimming and J lost 3 bases, with 8 bases between them. CDR3 sequence: CAISESSGKETQYF. In DNA, the CDR3 is TGTGCCATCAGTGAGTCTAGTGGGAAAGAGACCCAGTACTTC.

This clone was seen just once. The chain recombines TRBV5-4 with TRBJ2-7; 9 positions agree with TRBD1. Germline loops: CDR1 SGHNT, CDR2 YYREEE (reference sequence). This CDR3 has 16 residues. The trim removed 3 bases at V and 5 bases at J, leaving 12 bases unmatched. The CDR3 DNA reads as TGTGCCAGCAGCTCGCGGGGAGGGACAGGGAAGGACGAGCAGTACTTC. Its translation: CASSSRGGTGKDEQYF. Looking up the rest from reference TRBV5-4 and TRBJ2-7 gives the full variable domain: ETGVTQSPTHLIKTRGQQVTLRCSSQSGHNTVSWYQQALGQGPQFIFQYYREEENGRGNFPPRFSGLQFPNYSSELNVNALELDDSALYLCASSSRGGTGKDEQYFGPGTRLTVT.

The chain links TRBV6-1 to TRBJ1-4; 8 positions match TRBD1. The CDR3 totals 14 residues. Germline V CDR1 and CDR2: MNHNS, SASEGT. V was pared by 5 bases and J by 8 bases, with 7 bases of the junction left unmatched. CDR3 in amino acids: CASSPDRVSEKLFF. CDR3 DNA: TGTGCCAGCAGTCCGGACAGGGTATCCGAAAAACTGTTTTTT.

The rearrangement uses TRBV7-2 and TRBJ2-1, with 13 nucleotides matching TRBD2. V was pared by 6 bases and J by 9 bases, with 5 bases of the junction left unmatched. This CDR3 region has 14 residues. Per germline, CDR1 SGHTA and CDR2 FQGNSA. The DNA for the CDR3 is TGTGCCAGCAGAATTACTAGCGGGGGGGGTGAGCAGTTCTTC. The encoded protein is CASRITSGGGEQFF.

This clone was observed once. CDR3 DNA: TGTGCCAGCAGCTTACAGTATCGCGGGGGGCTGGTTACTGAAGCTTTCTTT. The encoded protein is CASSLQYRGGLVTEAFF. The chain uses TRBV7-6 and TRBJ1-1; tentative D call: TRBD1 (6 bases). Germline CDR1 and CDR2: SGHVS and FNYEAQ. The CDR3 sequence is 17 residues long. V lost 2 bases and J lost 5, with 21 bases in between.

This chain links TRBV6-4 with TRBJ2-1; TRBD1 might be the D (5 bases). Trimming shortened V by 5 bases and J by 0 bases, and 11 bases separated the two germline ends. The CDR3 is 15 amino acids. Germline values: CDR1 MRHNA, CDR2 SNTAGT. The CDR3 bases are TGTGCCAGCAGTCCGACAGCGAGCTCCTACAATGAGCAGTTCTTC. Translating gives CASSPTASSYNEQFF.

The rearrangement joins TRBV2 to TRBJ1-6; D gene unclear. The CDR3 is 12 amino acids. The germline gives CDR1 SNHLY, CDR2 FYNNEI. V lost 5 bases and J 14 bases, leaving 13 bases between the germline ends. CDR3 in DNA: TGTGCCAGCAGTCCTCCCGGAGTAGCCCTCCACTTT. It codes for CASSPPGVALHF.

J is TRBJ2-7 and V is TRBV18; 10 nucleotides match TRBD1. The V and J ends lost 3 bases and 2 bases, in that order; junction bases with no gene match: 4. The CDR3 runs to 15 residues. Germline lookup yields CDR1 KGHSH and CDR2 LQKENI. CDR3 region: CASSPGQGPAYEQYF. CDR3 coding DNA: TGTGCCAGCTCACCGGGACAGGGGCCAGCCTACGAGCAGTACTTC.

Turning to this clone: This CDR3 is missing its conserved last phenylalanine or tryptophan, likely due to a read error. The chain links TRBV2 to TRBJ1-6; TRBD1 might be the D (6 bases). This CDR3 comprises 15 residues. Germline CDR1 SNHLY, CDR2 FYNNEI. V lost 8 bases and J lost 2, with 13 bases in between. CDR3 sequence reads: CASAGDTAYNSPLHL. In DNA, the CDR3 is TGTGCCAGCGCAGGGGACACTGCCTATAATTCACCCCTCCACCTT.